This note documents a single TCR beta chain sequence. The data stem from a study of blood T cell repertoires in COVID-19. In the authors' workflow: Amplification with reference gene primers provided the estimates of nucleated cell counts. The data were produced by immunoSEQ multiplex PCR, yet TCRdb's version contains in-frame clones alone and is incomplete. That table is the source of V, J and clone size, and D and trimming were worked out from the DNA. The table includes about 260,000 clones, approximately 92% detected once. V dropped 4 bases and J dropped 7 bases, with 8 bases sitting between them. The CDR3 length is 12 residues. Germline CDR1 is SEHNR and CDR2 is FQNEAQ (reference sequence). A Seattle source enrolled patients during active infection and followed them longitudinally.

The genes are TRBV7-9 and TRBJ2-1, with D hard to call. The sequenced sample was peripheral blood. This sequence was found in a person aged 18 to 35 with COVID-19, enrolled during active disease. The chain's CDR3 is CASSSRVNEQFF. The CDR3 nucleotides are TGTGCCAGCAGCTCACGGGTAAATGAGCAGTTCTTC. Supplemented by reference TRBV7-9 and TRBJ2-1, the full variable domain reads DTGVSQNPRHKITKRGQNVTFRCDPISEHNRLYWYRQTLGQGPEFLTYFQNEAQLEKSRLLSDRFSAERPKGSFSTLEIQRTEQGDSAMYLCASSSRVNEQFFGPGTRLTVL.